This T cell receptor (beta chain) is from a study of CD8 T cells in ankylosing spondylitis. The authors made TCR beta libraries by quantitative 5'-RACE with molecular barcodes. MiXCR, applied by TCRdb to the 5' RACE reads, yields one record per CDR3 protein. Found here are some 300,000 distinct CDR3 sequences, less than 25% of them singletons; the top ten hold approximately 3.7%. This TCR was sampled from a female donor with ankylosing spondylitis or in good health (not recorded which). Input material: blood, either unsorted or a sorted T cell fraction (not recorded which).

In DNA, the CDR3 is TGTGCCAGCAGTGGGGTAAATCAGCCCCAGCATTTT. Amino acids: CASSGVNQPQHF. The chain is built from TRBV25-1 and TRBJ1-5, with D hard to call. Trimming left V 4 bases short and J 4 bases short, with 5 bases between. There are 12 residues in the CDR3. Germline V CDR1 and CDR2: MGHDK, SYGVNS.